These T cell receptor beta chains were read from a single sample in a study of shared clonotypes between healthy human individuals. Method: immunoSEQ multiplex PCR; TCRdb's copy keeps in-frame clones and lacks some. Of under 2,000,000 clones in the sample, about 95% were seen once. Sample: naive CD8+ T cells sorted from blood. These receptors originate from a man between 18 and 29 years old in good health. Both conserved end residues are part of each CDR3. The D gene is left open where the match is weak. For some rows the clone size is stated as once, few or many, or as a class when expanded; others skip it.

>.|TRBV7-3|TRBJ2-1|.|13
TGTGCCAGCAGCGAGGACGGGATCAATGAGCAGTTCTTC
CASSEDGINEQFF
>TRBD1|TRBV7-2|TRBJ1-3|.|17
TGTGCCAGCAGCTTCTCCAGTACGGGGACAGGGGAAAACACCATATATTTT
CASSFSSTGTGENTIYF
>.|TRBV5-1|TRBJ2-3|.|12
TGCGCCAGCAGCCTGGGGGGGCCCCCGCAGTATTTT
CASSLGGPPQYF
>TRBD2|TRBV2|TRBJ2-7|.|16
TGTGCCAGCAGTGATGAACGGGGGGAGGGCCCGGATGAGCAGTACTTC
CASSDERGEGPDEQYF
>.|TRBV7-9|TRBJ2-2|.|15
TGTGCCAGCAGCTTAGCACTTGACAGTCACGGGGAGCTGTTTTTT
CASSLALDSHGELFF
>.|TRBV11-2|TRBJ2-2|.|13
TGTGCCAGCAGCTCTACTAATCCCGGGGAGCTGTTTTTT
CASSSTNPGELFF
>.|TRBV7-2|TRBJ2-7|.|12
TGTGCCAGCAGCTTCCCCCCCTACGAGCAGTACTTC
CASSFPPYEQYF
>TRBD1|TRBV5-6|TRBJ2-7|.|15
TGTGCCAGCAGCTTGGGGTCAGGGGGCCTTTACGAGCAGTACTTC
CASSLGSGGLYEQYF
>.|TRBV6-1|TRBJ1-4|.|13
TGTGCCAGCACCCATGGGGGTTATGAAAAACTGTTTTTT
CASTHGGYEKLFF
>.|TRBV29-1|TRBJ2-7|.|12
TGCAGCGTTGAGGCAGCGCCCTACGAGCAGTACTTC
CSVEAAPYEQYF
>TRBD2|TRBV14|TRBJ2-5|.|15
TGTGCCAGCAGCCGCTCTAGCGGGAGTCGAGAGACCCAGTACTTC
CASSRSSGSRETQYF
>.|TRBV10-1|TRBJ1-1|once|14
TGCGCCAGCAGCCCAGGAGGGGAGGACACTGAAGCTTTCTTT
CASSPGGEDTEAFF
>.|TRBV4-1|TRBJ2-7|.|16
TGCGCCAGCAGCCAAGACGTGTGGGGCAGAACCTACGAGCAGTACTTC
CASSQDVWGRTYEQYF
>.|TRBV7-2|TRBJ1-3|.|16
TGTGCCAGCAGCCCATGGGACGGACCCTCTGGAAACACCATATATTTT
CASSPWDGPSGNTIYF
>TRBD2|TRBV11-2|TRBJ2-1|.|20
TGTGCCAGCAGCTTAGATTGGACTAGCGGGAGCAGTCGGCCCTACAATGAGCAGTTCTTC
CASSLDWTSGSSRPYNEQFF
>TRBD2|TRBV18|TRBJ2-1|.|16
TGTGCCAGCTCACTCCCCGGGGAGGGAGGGTACAATGAGCAGTTCTTC
CASSLPGEGGYNEQFF
>.|TRBV5-5|TRBJ2-7|.|15
TGTGCCAGCAGCTCTGGCTGGGCAGCTGCCTACGAGCAGTACTTC
CASSSGWAAAYEQYF
>.|TRBV7-9|TRBJ1-4|.|15
TGTGCCAGCAGCTTAACACGGGGCTCAGATGAAAAACTGTTTTTT
CASSLTRGSDEKLFF
>.|TRBV6-6|TRBJ2-2|once|12
TGTGCCAGCAGCTCATTGGGCGGGGAGCTGTTTTTT
CASSSLGGELFF
>.|TRBV4-3|TRBJ2-1|.|13
TGCGCCAGCAGCCAATCCCAGTCAGGTGAGCAGTTCTTC
CASSQSQSGEQFF
>TRBD1|TRBV6-1|TRBJ2-7|once|13
TGTGCCAGCAGCCTCGGACAGGGCTACGAGCAGTACTTC
CASSLGQGYEQYF
>TRBD2|TRBV4-1|TRBJ2-5|.|15
TGCGCCAGCAGCCCTAGGGCGGGGGGGCCGGAGACCCAGTACTTC
CASSPRAGGPETQYF
>.|TRBV2|TRBJ2-3|.|14
TGTGCCAGCAGTGAAGTGGAGCTTCCAGATACGCAGTATTTT
CASSEVELPDTQYF
>TRBD1|TRBV5-6|TRBJ1-1|.|16
TGTGCCAGCAGCCCGTGGGACAGGGCATTAAACACTGAAGCTTTCTTT
CASSPWDRALNTEAFF
>.|TRBV27|TRBJ1-2|.|13
TGTGCCAGCAGTTATAGGGTTAACTATGGCTACACCTTC
CASSYRVNYGYTF
>.|TRBV5-6|TRBJ1-6|.|12
TGTGCCAGCAGCTTGGGTAATTCACCCCTCCACTTT
CASSLGNSPLHF
>TRBD1|TRBV11-3|TRBJ2-3|.|17
TGTGCCAGCAGCACCCGGACAGGGACTTCTAGCACAGATACGCAGTATTTT
CASSTRTGTSSTDTQYF
>.|TRBV5-6|TRBJ1-2|once|16
TGTGCCAGCAGCTTGGGGCAGGCCACTGGGTTGAATGGCTACACCTTC
CASSLGQATGLNGYTF
>TRBD1|TRBV7-9|TRBJ2-7|.|14
TGTGCCAGCAGCCAGGGACAGGGGGCCTACGAGCAGTACTTC
CASSQGQGAYEQYF
>.|TRBV13|TRBJ2-7|.|16
TGTGCCAGCAGCTCCTCCGGGACTCCGAGCTCCTACGAGCAGTACTTC
CASSSSGTPSSYEQYF
>.|TRBV10-3|TRBJ1-1|.|15
TGTGCCATCAGTGACCCCTTCGGAGGACGCACTGAAGCTTTCTTT
CAISDPFGGRTEAFF
>.|TRBV4-1|TRBJ2-7|.|13
TGCGCCAGCAGCCAAGGAGGCAGCTACGAGCAGTACTTC
CASSQGGSYEQYF
>TRBD1|TRBV4-1|TRBJ2-1|.|18
TGCGCCAGCAGCCAAGTGGGACAGGGGCGGATCTTTTCCAATGAGCAGTTCTTC
CASSQVGQGRIFSNEQFF
>.|TRBV7-9|TRBJ2-7|.|14
TGTGCCAGCAGCGAGGGCCCCGGAACCTACGAGCAGTACTTC
CASSEGPGTYEQYF
>TRBD1|TRBV10-1|TRBJ1-1|.|15
TGCGCCAGCAGTCCCAGGGGGCTGGGGGACACTGAAGCTTTCTTT
CASSPRGLGDTEAFF
>.|TRBV2|TRBJ2-3|.|15
TGTGCCAGCAGTGAGAACAGGCCTGGCACAGATACGCAGTATTTT
CASSENRPGTDTQYF
>.|TRBV19|TRBJ1-5|.|15
TGTGCCAGTAGTACCACGGACAGTTCCAATCAGCCCCAGCATTTT
CASSTTDSSNQPQHF
>.|TRBV6-5|TRBJ1-5|.|9
TGTGCCGCGGGGCAGCCCCAGCATTTT
CAAGQPQHF
>TRBD2|TRBV4-1|TRBJ2-7|.|15
TGCGCCAGCAGCCAGACTAGCGGGGGGCACTACGAGCAGTACTTC
CASSQTSGGHYEQYF
>TRBD2|TRBV7-9|TRBJ2-7|.|15
TGTGCCAGCAGCTCTGCTAGCGGGGGGGCGGTAGAGCAGTACTTC
CASSSASGGAVEQYF
>.|TRBV4-1|TRBJ2-1|.|13
TGCGCCAGCAGCCTAGGGATATACAATGAGCAGTTCTTC
CASSLGIYNEQFF
>.|TRBV27|TRBJ2-3|once|12
TGTGCCAGCAGTTTAATTGGTGATACGCAGTATTTT
CASSLIGDTQYF
>.|TRBV5-6|TRBJ1-6|.|17
TGTGCCAGCAGCTTGCCTACAGATAGGGGCGGGAGGTCACCCCTCCACTTT
CASSLPTDRGGRSPLHF
>.|TRBV28|TRBJ2-2|.|14
TGTGCCAGCAGTCCACCAGGCCATGCCGGGGAGCTGTTTTTT
CASSPPGHAGELFF
>.|TRBV15|TRBJ1-5|.|17
TGTGCCACCAGCAGAGATCTAGGGCAAAGGCCCAATCAGCCCCAGCATTTT
CATSRDLGQRPNQPQHF
>.|TRBV7-6|TRBJ2-1|.|14
TGTGCCAGCAGCTTAGCGTATACTAGCTACGAGCAGTTCTTC
CASSLAYTSYEQFF